Listed here are 24 T cell receptor beta chains from one sample, sequenced in a study of shared clonotypes between healthy human individuals. Only in-frame clones appear in the TCRdb table, and some are missing; sequencing was by immunoSEQ multiplex PCR. The repertoire holds about 2.1 million clones, with around 93% as singletons. CD45RO-negative cells were positively selected for CCR7, leaving out terminally differentiated effector memory CD45RA+ cells. The source material was naive CD8+ T cells from PBMCs. These TCRs come from a man aged 18 to 30 in good health. Some clones in this sample may be carry-over from other donors' samples.

The chain employs TRBV11-1 and TRBJ2-7; D is uncertain. This CDR3 contains 12 residues. The germline V and J ends were trimmed by 0 bases and 5 bases, with 5 bases remaining between them. The germline gives CDR1 SGHAT, CDR2 FQDESV (reference sequence). CDR3 sequence: CASSLASHEQYF. CDR3 DNA: TGTGCCAGCAGCTTAGCTAGCCACGAGCAGTACTTC.

Comment on this clone: Other DNA sequences in the same sample also yield this CDR3. The J gene is TRBJ2-7, the V gene TRBV29-1; 7 bases are shared with TRBD1. CDR3 length equals 15 residues. With V trimmed by 4 bases and J by 2 bases, 11 bases remained unmatched. The germline V gene encodes CDR1 SQVTM and CDR2 ANQGSEA. The CDR3: CSVVPMTGSTYEQYF. DNA for the CDR3: TGCAGCGTTGTCCCCATGACAGGGAGTACCTACGAGCAGTACTTC.

The V and J genes are TRBV27 and TRBJ2-1; TRBD1 matches at 7 bases. The length of the CDR3 is 14 residues. The V gene end was trimmed by 4 bases and the J gene end by 5 bases; junction bases not matched to a gene: 5. CDR1 is MNHEY and CDR2 is SMNVEV in the germline V gene (reference sequence). CDR3 bases: TGTGCCAGCAGTTCCAGGACAGGTAACAATGAGCAGTTCTTC. Amino acid sequence: CASSSRTGNNEQFF.

The CDR3 bases are TGTGCCAGCAGTTTCGATGGCAAAAACATTCAGTACTTC. Protein: CASSFDGKNIQYF. The V call is TRBV28, the J call TRBJ2-4; no firm D call. The germline V and J ends were trimmed by 3 bases and 3 bases, with 6 bases remaining between them. Germline CDR1 and CDR2: MDHEN and SYDVKM. The CDR3 length is 13 residues.

The J gene is TRBJ1-2, the V gene TRBV7-9, with D perhaps TRBD1 (6 bases). Germline V gene lookup returns CDR1 SEHNR and CDR2 FQNEAQ (reference sequence). Trimming pared 3 bases from V and 2 bases from J, leaving 13 bases between. The CDR3 consists of 15 residues. The CDR3 nucleotides are TGTGCCAGCAGCTTCATCCGCGGACAGAACTATGGCTACACCTTC. This sequence encodes CASSFIRGQNYGYTF.

CDR3 protein: CASSLRAGGSSYNEQFF. The CDR3 nucleotides read TGTGCCAGCAGTTTACGGGCGGGGGGGAGCTCCTACAATGAGCAGTTCTTC. V usage is TRBV28 and J usage is TRBJ2-1, with TRBD2 matching over 9 bases. J gave up 0 bases and V 2 bases, and 5 bases lay outside the gene matches. The CDR3 has 17 amino acids. Germline V gene sequence: CDR1 MDHEN, CDR2 SYDVKM.

Comment on this clone: Other DNA sequences in this specimen translate into the identical CDR3. The rearrangement links TRBV5-1 to TRBJ2-1; TRBD2 aligns across 10 bases. CDR1 is SGHRS, CDR2 YFSETQ, per germline. V shed 3 bases, J shed 3 bases, and the junction held 0 bases outside the gene matches. The CDR3 length is 14 residues. The CDR3 nucleotides read TGCGCCAGCAGCTGGACTAGCGGCTACAATGAGCAGTTCTTC. It specifies CASSWTSGYNEQFF.

This chain links TRBV19 with TRBJ2-2, with 10 bases lining up with TRBD1. The CDR3 extends over 16 amino acids. The V and J ends lost 9 bases and 2 bases, in that order; junction bases with no gene match: 9. Germline CDR1 LNHDA, CDR2 SQIVND (reference sequence). The CDR3 nucleotides are TGTGCCAGCACCAGGGACAGGGGAGGAAACACCGGGGAGCTGTTTTTT. Protein sequence: CASTRDRGGNTGELFF. Full variable domain (outside the CDR3, taken from reference TRBV19 and TRBJ2-2): DGGITQSPKYLFRKEGQNVTLSCEQNLNHDAMYWYRQDPGQGLRLIYYSQIVNDFQKGDIAEGYSVSREKKESFPLTVTSAQKNPTAFYLCASTRDRGGNTGELFFGEGSRLTVL.

This sequence joins TRBV19 and TRBJ1-1; D might be TRBD1 (5 bases). This CDR3 is built from 12 residues. The V gene lost 11 bases and the J gene lost 0 bases, with 10 bases spanning the gap. CDR1 is LNHDA, CDR2 SQIVND, per germline (reference sequence). CDR3 loop: CASLGLNTEAFF. CDR3 coding DNA: TGTGCCTCCCTGGGGCTGAACACTGAAGCTTTCTTT.

J is TRBJ1-1 and V is TRBV14, with D unclear. CDR1 and CDR2 (germline): SGHDN, FVKESK. V was cut by 4 bases and J by 1 base, with 13 bases left in between. The CDR3 covers 15 residues. The CDR3 loop is CASSPSFDGNTEAFF. CDR3 nucleotide sequence: TGTGCCAGCAGCCCCTCTTTTGATGGGAACACTGAAGCTTTCTTT. Drawing the rest from reference TRBV14 and TRBJ1-1, the complete variable domain is EAGVTQFPSHSVIEKGQTVTLRCDPISGHDNLYWYRRVMGKEIKFLLHFVKESKQDESGMPNNRFLAERTGGTYSTLKVQPAELEDSGVYFCASSPSFDGNTEAFFGQGTRLTVV.

This sequence joins TRBV6-5 and TRBJ2-2; D unclear. Germline V lookup: CDR1 MNHEY, CDR2 SVGAGI. The CDR3 has 14 amino acids. Trimming left V 2 bases short and J 4 bases short, with 8 bases between. The CDR3 loop reads CASSYGQITGELFF. CDR3 sequence (DNA): TGTGCCAGCAGTTACGGGCAAATCACCGGGGAGCTGTTTTTT.

V usage is TRBV2 and J usage is TRBJ2-3, with 8 bases fitting TRBD2. Germline CDR1 reads SNHLY; CDR2 reads FYNNEI. J was trimmed by 5 bases and V by 6 bases; bases with no gene match: 10. This CDR3 is built from 15 residues. CDR3: CASRPGLGSGDTQYF. The CDR3 DNA reads as TGTGCCAGCAGGCCGGGACTAGGGTCAGGAGATACGCAGTATTTT. Full variable domain (remainder filled in from reference TRBV2 and TRBJ2-3): EPEVTQTPSHQVTQMGQEVILRCVPISNHLYFYWYRQILGQKVEFLVSFYNNEISEKSEIFDDQFSVERPDGSNFTLKIRSTKLEDSAMYFCASRPGLGSGDTQYFGPGTRLTVL.

The V call is TRBV28, the J call TRBJ2-1; D might be TRBD2 (6 bases). Trimming shortened V by 5 bases and J by 7 bases, and 15 bases separated the two germline ends. CDR1 is MDHEN, CDR2 SYDVKM, per germline. CDR3 size: 14 residues. For the CDR3, the DNA is TGTGCCAGCAGTGGGGGGTATAATGGGAATGAGCAGTTCTTC. It translates to CASSGGYNGNEQFF.

The chain recombines TRBV29-1 with TRBJ2-4; maybe TRBD2 (5 bases). V lost 0 bases to trimming and J lost 6 bases, with 12 bases between them. The CDR3 spans 14 residues. The germline CDR1 and CDR2 sequences are SQVTM and ANQGSEA. CDR3 loop: CSVEDRDLTNIQYF. The CDR3 region has the DNA TGCAGCGTTGAAGATCGGGATCTGACAAACATTCAGTACTTC.

This rearrangement joins TRBV28 to TRBJ2-7; D possibly corresponds to TRBD2 (5 bases). The germline V gene encodes CDR1 MDHEN and CDR2 SYDVKM. The CDR3 has 15 amino acids. Between the trimmed V and J ends, which lost 9 bases and 5 bases, there was a span of 23 bases. As DNA, the CDR3 is TGTGCCAGTCTAAGTGGGGTGTGGGAGAAGGACGAGCAGTACTTC. Protein product: CASLSGVWEKDEQYF.

This chain connects TRBV25-1 to TRBJ2-7, with D maybe TRBD2 (5 bases). The CDR3 contains 14 residues. The ends were cut back, 3 bases at V and 5 bases at J, with 14 bases in the middle. Germline lookup yields CDR1 MGHDK and CDR2 SYGVNS. In DNA, the CDR3 is TGTGCCAGCAGTGAGGTCGGGGTTACCCACGAGCAGTACTTC. It translates to CASSEVGVTHEQYF.

V and J are TRBV4-1 and TRBJ2-1; 9 nucleotides agree with TRBD1. CDR1 and CDR2 from the germline V gene are MGHRA and YSYEKL. The CDR3 has 15 residues. With 0 bases clipped from V and 6 bases from J, the junction kept 3 bases outside the gene matches. The CDR3 region is CASSQDQGQGNEQFF. DNA for the CDR3: TGCGCCAGCAGCCAAGATCAGGGACAGGGCAATGAGCAGTTCTTC.

The chain carries TRBV11-2 and TRBJ2-1; D unclear. Germline CDR1 SGHAT, CDR2 FQNNGV. V gave up 2 bases and J gave up 8 bases, with 7 bases separating them. The CDR3 is 12 amino acids. The CDR3, as DNA: TGTGCCAGCAGCTTATCAGCCGATGAGCAGTTCTTC. Protein sequence: CASSLSADEQFF. Based on the CDR3 plus reference TRBV11-2 and TRBJ2-1, the full variable domain is EAGVAQSPRYKIIEKRQSVAFWCNPISGHATLYWYQQILGQGPKLLIQFQNNGVVDDSQLPKDRFSAERLKGVDSTLKIQPAKLEDSAVYLCASSLSADEQFFGPGTRLTVL.

The J gene is TRBJ1-1, the V gene TRBV11-2; TRBD1 is a possible D gene (6 bases). V was clipped by 4 bases and J by 1 base, with 13 bases between them. Germline values: CDR1 SGHAT, CDR2 FQNNGV. The CDR3 is 15 amino acids. CDR3 sequence: CASSSSRGGNTEAFF. DNA of the CDR3: TGTGCCAGCAGCTCGAGCAGGGGCGGGAACACTGAAGCTTTCTTT.

In DNA, the CDR3 is TGTGCCAGCACCGATGACAGGGCTGGGGACAATCAGCCCCAGCATTTT. Protein sequence: CASTDDRAGDNQPQHF. The genes are TRBV28 and TRBJ1-5; 7 bases map to TRBD1. The J segment lost 3 bases and the V segment lost 7 bases, leaving 12 bases of the junction unmatched. CDR3 length: 16 residues. The germline gives CDR1 MDHEN, CDR2 SYDVKM.

The V gene is TRBV19, the J gene TRBJ1-2; D remains ambiguous. The CDR3 sequence is 13 residues long. V was shortened by 4 bases and J by 4 bases, with 10 bases between the two germline ends. The germline V gene encodes CDR1 LNHDA and CDR2 SQIVND (reference sequence). The CDR3, as DNA: TGTGCCAGTAGTAGGGGTACCGTCTATGGCTACACCTTC. Protein: CASSRGTVYGYTF.

In the case of this clone: Other nucleotide sequences from this sample produce the same CDR3. The chain is built from TRBV19 and TRBJ2-1; 9 bases line up with TRBD1. CDR3 length equals 15 residues. Germline CDR1 LNHDA, CDR2 SQIVND (reference sequence). V was clipped by 6 bases and J by 0 bases; unmatched bases: 3. In nucleotides, the CDR3 is TGTGCCAGTAGCGTGACAGGGGGCTCCTACAATGAGCAGTTCTTC. It is translated as CASSVTGGSYNEQFF.

This clone has just a few counts. The sample has other DNA sequences that encode this CDR3 too. The chain employs TRBV28 and TRBJ2-7; no clear D. Germline CDR1 reads MDHEN; CDR2 reads SYDVKM. V shed 4 bases and J shed 5 bases, with 3 bases lying between them. The CDR3 consists of 10 residues. CDR3 nucleotide sequence: TGTGCCAGCAGTTCTAACGAGCAGTACTTC. Its protein product is CASSSNEQYF.

The V gene is TRBV9, the J gene TRBJ1-1, with D tentatively TRBD1 (5 bases). Looked up from germline, CDR1 is SGDLS and CDR2 is YYNGEE. The CDR3 sequence is 15 residues long. V lost 3 bases, J lost 0 bases, and 12 bases lay in between. The CDR3, as DNA: TGTGCCAGCAGCGCCCGACAGAGCATGAACACTGAAGCTTTCTTT. It translates to CASSARQSMNTEAFF.